The 8 T cell receptor beta chains reported below all come from one sample, sequenced in a study of CD8 T cells in ankylosing spondylitis. MiXCR was run by TCRdb on the 5' RACE reads, yielding one entry per CDR3 protein. Of about 240,000 distinct CDR3 sequences listed, around 10% are singletons. Sequencing input: blood, either unsorted or a sorted T cell fraction (not recorded which). The receptors originated from a male donor with ankylosing spondylitis or in good health (not recorded which).

In its sample, this clonotype was seen many times. The rearrangement uses TRBV10-3 and TRBJ2-3; tentatively, D is TRBD2 (6 bases). V was clipped by 8 bases and J by 2 bases, with 11 bases between them. This CDR3 is built from 13 residues. The V gene's germline CDR1 is ENHRY and CDR2 SYGVKD. The CDR3 reads CAILAGFTDTQYF. CDR3 DNA: TGTGCCATCCTTGCGGGATTCACAGATACGCAGTATTTT.

The chain joins TRBV19 to TRBJ2-1, with no clear D. Germline CDR1 and CDR2: LNHDA and SQIVND (reference sequence). The germline V and J ends were trimmed by 4 bases and 4 bases, with 17 bases remaining between them. The CDR3 has 16 amino acids. CDR3 sequence: CASSTPGLPEYNEQFF. The DNA of the CDR3 is TGTGCCAGTAGTACCCCCGGGCTCCCAGAGTACAATGAGCAGTTCTTC.

This clonotype has at least ten counts. The chain recombines TRBV12-3 or TRBV12-4 with TRBJ2-2; tentative D call: TRBD1 (6 bases). Trimming took off 7 bases at V and 7 bases at J, with 16 bases between the two ends. The CDR3 contains 14 residues. The CDR3 DNA reads TGTGCCAGCACAGGGGTTGGGCAAGGCGGGGAGCTGTTTTTT. This gives the protein CASTGVGQGGELFF.

Only a few counts were recorded for this clonotype. This chain connects TRBV12-3 or TRBV12-4 to TRBJ2-5; D uncertain. V was shortened by 3 bases and J by 8 bases, with 13 bases between the two germline ends. This CDR3 has 13 residues. CDR3 bases: TGTGCCAGCAGTTTTCTTGGCGCGGCAACCCAGTACTTC. It codes for CASSFLGAATQYF.

There are many counts of this clonotype. The chain links TRBV6-5 to TRBJ2-2, with D possibly matching TRBD2 (5 bases). Germline CDR1 and CDR2: MNHEY and SVGAGI. The CDR3 loop spans 17 amino acids. V dropped 2 bases and J dropped 6 bases, with 19 bases sitting between them. The DNA of the CDR3 is TGTGCCAGCAGTTACGTGAAACCTGGTAGCGAACCCGGGGAGCTGTTTTTT. Its protein is CASSYVKPGSEPGELFF.

A few counts support this clonotype. The chain uses TRBV21-1 and TRBJ2-4; the table's D call TRBD2 went unverified against the DNA. TRBV21-1 is given as a pseudogene. This CDR3 region has 21 residues. The CDR3 protein is CASSPSRGTPKGWMTKNIQYF. CDR3 nucleotide sequence: TGTGCCAGCAGCCCCAGCAGAGGGACTCCCAAGGGGTGGATGACCAAAAACATTCAGTACTTC.

This chain joins TRBV7-6 and TRBJ1-1; no reliable D call. The germline V gene has CDR1 SGHVS and CDR2 FNYEAQ. This CDR3 spans 14 amino acids. V lost 1 base and J lost 1, with 7 bases in between. This CDR3 reads CASSLGWANTEAFF. The DNA for the CDR3 is TGTGCCAGCAGCTTAGGATGGGCGAACACTGAAGCTTTCTTT.

This clonotype was found a few times. V usage is TRBV18 and J usage is TRBJ1-2; 8 bases align to TRBD1. The CDR3 spans 14 residues. The germline V gene has CDR1 KGHSH and CDR2 LQKENI. V shed 1 base and J 8 bases; nucleotides not matched to a gene: 6. The CDR3 nucleotides read TGTGCCAGCTCACCACGGGACAGGAGGTCCGGCTACACCTTC. This sequence encodes CASSPRDRRSGYTF.